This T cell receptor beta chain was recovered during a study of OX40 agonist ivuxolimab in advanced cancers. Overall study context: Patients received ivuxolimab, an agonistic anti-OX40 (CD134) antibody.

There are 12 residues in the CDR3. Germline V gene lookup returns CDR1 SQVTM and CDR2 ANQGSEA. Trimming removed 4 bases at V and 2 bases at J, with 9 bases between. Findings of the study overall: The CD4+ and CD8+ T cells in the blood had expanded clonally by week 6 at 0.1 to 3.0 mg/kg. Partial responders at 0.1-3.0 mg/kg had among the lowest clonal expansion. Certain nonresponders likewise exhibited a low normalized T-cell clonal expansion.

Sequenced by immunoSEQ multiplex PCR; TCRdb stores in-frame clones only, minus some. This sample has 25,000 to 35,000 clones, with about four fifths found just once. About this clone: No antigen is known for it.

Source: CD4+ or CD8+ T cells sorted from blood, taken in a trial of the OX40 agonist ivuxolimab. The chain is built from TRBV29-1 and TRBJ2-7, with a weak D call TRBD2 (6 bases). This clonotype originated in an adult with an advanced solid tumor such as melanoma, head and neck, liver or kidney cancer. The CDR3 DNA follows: TGCAGCGTTGGGGACTCCACCTACGAGCAGTACTTC. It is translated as CSVGDSTYEQYF.